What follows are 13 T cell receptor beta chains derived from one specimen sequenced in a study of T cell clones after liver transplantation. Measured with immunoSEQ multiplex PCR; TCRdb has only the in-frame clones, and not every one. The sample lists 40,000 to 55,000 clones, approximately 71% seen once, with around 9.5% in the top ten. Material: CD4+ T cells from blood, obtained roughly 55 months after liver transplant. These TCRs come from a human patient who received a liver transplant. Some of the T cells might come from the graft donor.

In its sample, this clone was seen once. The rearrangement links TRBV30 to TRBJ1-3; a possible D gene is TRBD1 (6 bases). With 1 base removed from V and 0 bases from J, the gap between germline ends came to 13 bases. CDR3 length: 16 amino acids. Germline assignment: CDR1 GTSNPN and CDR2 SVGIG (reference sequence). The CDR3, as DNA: TGTGCCTGGAGTGCCCCTGGGACACTCTCTGGAAACACCATATATTTT. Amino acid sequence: CAWSAPGTLSGNTIYF. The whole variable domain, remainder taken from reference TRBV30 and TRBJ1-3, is SQTIHQWPATLVQPVGSPLSLECTVEGTSNPNLYWYRQAAGRGLQLLFYSVGIGQISSEVPQNLSASRPQDRQFILSSKKLLLSDSGFYLCAWSAPGTLSGNTIYFGEGSWLTVV.

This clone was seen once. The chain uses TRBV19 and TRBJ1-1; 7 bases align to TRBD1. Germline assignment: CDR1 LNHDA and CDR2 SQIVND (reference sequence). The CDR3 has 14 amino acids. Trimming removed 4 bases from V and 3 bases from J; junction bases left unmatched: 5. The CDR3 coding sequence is TGTGCCAGTAGTAGCAGGGGGGAGGACACTGAAGCTTTCTTT. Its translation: CASSSRGEDTEAFF. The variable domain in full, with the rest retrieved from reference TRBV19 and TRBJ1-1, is DGGITQSPKYLFRKEGQNVTLSCEQNLNHDAMYWYRQDPGQGLRLIYYSQIVNDFQKGDIAEGYSVSREKKESFPLTVTSAQKNPTAFYLCASSSRGEDTEAFFGQGTRLTVV.

CDR3 amino acids: CASSSPDSLTNTEAFF. For the CDR3, the DNA is TGTGCCAGCAGTTCGCCAGACAGCCTAACGAACACTGAAGCTTTCTTT. This chain links TRBV28 with TRBJ1-1; a possible D gene is TRBD1 (5 bases). Germline V lookup: CDR1 MDHEN, CDR2 SYDVKM. V lost 4 bases to trimming and J lost 1 base, with 16 bases between them. The CDR3 runs to 16 residues.

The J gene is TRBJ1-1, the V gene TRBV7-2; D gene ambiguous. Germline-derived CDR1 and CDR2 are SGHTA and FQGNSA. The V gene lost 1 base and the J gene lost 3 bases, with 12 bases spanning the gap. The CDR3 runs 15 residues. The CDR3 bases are TGTGCCAGCAGCTTAGAATCGGGGTCCGACACTGAAGCTTTCTTT. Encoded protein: CASSLESGSDTEAFF.

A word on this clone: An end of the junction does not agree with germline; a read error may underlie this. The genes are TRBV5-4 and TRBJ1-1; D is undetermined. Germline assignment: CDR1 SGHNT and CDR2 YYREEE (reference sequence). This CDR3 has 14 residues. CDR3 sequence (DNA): TGTGCCAGCAGCGTGGGCCGGATGAACCCTGAAGCTTTCTTT. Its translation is CASSVGRMNPEAFF.

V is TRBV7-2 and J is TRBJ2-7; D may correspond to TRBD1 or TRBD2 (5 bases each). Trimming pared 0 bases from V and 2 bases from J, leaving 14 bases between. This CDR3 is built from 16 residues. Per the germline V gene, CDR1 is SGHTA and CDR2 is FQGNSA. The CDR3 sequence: CASSLAPGRGPYEQYF. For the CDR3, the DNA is TGTGCCAGCAGCTTAGCGCCGGGACGCGGGCCCTACGAGCAGTACTTC. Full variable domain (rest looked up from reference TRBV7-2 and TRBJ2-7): GAGVSQSPSNKVTEKGKDVELRCDPISGHTALYWYRQSLGQGLEFLIYFQGNSAPDKSGLPSDRFSAERTGGSVSTLTIQRTQQEDSAVYLCASSLAPGRGPYEQYFGPGTRLTVT.

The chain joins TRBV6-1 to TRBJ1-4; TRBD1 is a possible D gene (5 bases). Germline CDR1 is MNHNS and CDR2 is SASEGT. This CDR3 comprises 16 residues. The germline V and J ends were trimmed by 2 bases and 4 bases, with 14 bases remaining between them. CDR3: CASSERLGPGNEKLFF. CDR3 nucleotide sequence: TGTGCCAGCAGTGAACGTCTGGGACCGGGTAATGAAAAACTGTTTTTT.

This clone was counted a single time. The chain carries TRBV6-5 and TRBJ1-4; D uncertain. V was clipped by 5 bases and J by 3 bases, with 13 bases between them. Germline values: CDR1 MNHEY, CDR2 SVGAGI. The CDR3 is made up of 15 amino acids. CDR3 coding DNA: TGTGCCAGCAGTCCCTGGAGAGAATCTAATGAAAAACTGTTTTTT. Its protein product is CASSPWRESNEKLFF.

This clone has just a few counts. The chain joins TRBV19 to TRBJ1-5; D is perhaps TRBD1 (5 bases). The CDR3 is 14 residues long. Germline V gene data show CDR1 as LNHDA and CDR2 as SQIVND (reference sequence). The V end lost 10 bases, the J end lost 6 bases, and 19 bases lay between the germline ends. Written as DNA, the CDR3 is TGTGCCACCGCGGAGGGCTTGGGGGGTCAGCCCCAGCATTTT. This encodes CATAEGLGGQPQHF.

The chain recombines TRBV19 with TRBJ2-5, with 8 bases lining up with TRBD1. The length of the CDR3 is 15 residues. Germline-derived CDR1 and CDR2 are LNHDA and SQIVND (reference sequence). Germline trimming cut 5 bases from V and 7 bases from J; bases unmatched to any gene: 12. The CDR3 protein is CASSPTDRAHVTQYF. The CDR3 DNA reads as TGTGCCAGTAGTCCTACGGACAGGGCGCATGTGACCCAGTACTTC.

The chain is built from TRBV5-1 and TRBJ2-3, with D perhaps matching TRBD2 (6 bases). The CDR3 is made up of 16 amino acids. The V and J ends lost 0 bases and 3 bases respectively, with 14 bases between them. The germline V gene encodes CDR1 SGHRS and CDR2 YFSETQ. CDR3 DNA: TGCGCCAGCAGCTTGGATTTGGGACTTGGGACAGATACGCAGTATTTT. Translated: CASSLDLGLGTDTQYF.

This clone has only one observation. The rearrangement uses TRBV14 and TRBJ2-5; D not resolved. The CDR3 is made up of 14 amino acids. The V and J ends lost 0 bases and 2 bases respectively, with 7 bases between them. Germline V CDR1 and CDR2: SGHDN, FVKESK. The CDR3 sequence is CASSQEKAQETQYF. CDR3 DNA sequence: TGTGCCAGCAGCCAAGAAAAAGCTCAAGAGACCCAGTACTTC.

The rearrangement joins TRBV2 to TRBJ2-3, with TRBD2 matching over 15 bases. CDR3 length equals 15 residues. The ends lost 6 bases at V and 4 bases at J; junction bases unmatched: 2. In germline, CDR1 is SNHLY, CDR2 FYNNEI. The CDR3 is CASSGLAGGADTQYF. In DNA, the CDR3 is TGTGCCAGCAGCGGACTAGCGGGGGGGGCAGATACGCAGTATTTT.